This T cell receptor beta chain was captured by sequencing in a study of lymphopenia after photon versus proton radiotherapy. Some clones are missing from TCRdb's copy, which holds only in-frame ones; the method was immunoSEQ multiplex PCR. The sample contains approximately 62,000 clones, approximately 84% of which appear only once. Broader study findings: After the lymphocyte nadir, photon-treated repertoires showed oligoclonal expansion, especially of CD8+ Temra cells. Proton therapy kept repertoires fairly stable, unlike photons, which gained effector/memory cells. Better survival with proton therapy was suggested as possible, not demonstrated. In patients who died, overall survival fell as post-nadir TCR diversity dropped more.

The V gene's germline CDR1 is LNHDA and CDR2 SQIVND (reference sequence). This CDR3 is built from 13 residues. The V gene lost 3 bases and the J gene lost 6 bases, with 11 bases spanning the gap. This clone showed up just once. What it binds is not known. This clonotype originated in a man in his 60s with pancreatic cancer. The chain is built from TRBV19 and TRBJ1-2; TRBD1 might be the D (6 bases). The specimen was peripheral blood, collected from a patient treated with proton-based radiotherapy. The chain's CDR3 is CASSMRGVDGYTF. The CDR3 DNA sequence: TGTGCCAGTAGTATGAGGGGGGTGGATGGCTACACCTTC.